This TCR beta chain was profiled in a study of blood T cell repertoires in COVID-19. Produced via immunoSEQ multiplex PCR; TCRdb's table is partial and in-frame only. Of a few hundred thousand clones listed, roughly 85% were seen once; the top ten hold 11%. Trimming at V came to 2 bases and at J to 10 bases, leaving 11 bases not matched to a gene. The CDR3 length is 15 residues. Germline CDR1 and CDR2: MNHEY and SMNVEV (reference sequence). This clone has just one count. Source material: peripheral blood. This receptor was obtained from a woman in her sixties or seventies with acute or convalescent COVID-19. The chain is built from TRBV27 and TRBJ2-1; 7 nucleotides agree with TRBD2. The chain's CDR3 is CASSLRWGGPGEQFF. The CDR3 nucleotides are TGTGCCAGCAGTTTAAGGTGGGGGGGACCTGGGGAGCAGTTCTTC.